Described below is a single TCR beta chain sequence and its context. Its antigen is unidentified. Germline V gives CDR1 MNHEY, CDR2 SVGAGI. The V end was cut by 5 bases, the J end by 2 bases, with 10 bases between. CDR3 length: 15 amino acids. The repertoire was sequenced with immunoSEQ multiplex PCR; TCRdb's copy has only in-frame clones and lacks some. The data contain 250,000 or so clones, around 88% of them singletons. As to treatment: roughly 18 received Ad26.COV2.S at low or high dose, single or two shots; about five received placebo; per-sample allocation not given. Sample collection was performed on day 63 after the first vaccine or placebo injection. This Boston cohort included adults aged 18-55 years. Ad26 vector vaccine expressed Wuhan-strain SARS-CoV-2 spike. The data originate from a study of Ad26.COV2.S vaccination and SARS-CoV-2 variants. General study results and limits: Vaccine and placebo recipients had comparable breadth of non-spike TCRs.

V gene TRBV6-5 combines with J gene TRBJ2-6; D possibly corresponds to TRBD1 (6 bases). The clonotype was recovered from a person aged 18-65 years who received the Ad26.COV2.S COVID-19 vaccine or a placebo. The input for sequencing was peripheral blood, taken in a trial of Ad26.COV2.S vaccine versus placebo. DNA for the CDR3: TGTGCCAGCAGTAAACAGGGCACTGGGGCCAACGTCCTGACTTTC. Its protein is CASSKQGTGANVLTF.